This is a list of T cell receptor beta chains from one sample in a study of blood T cell repertoires in COVID-19. TCRdb's copy holds only in-frame clones and misses some; the assay was immunoSEQ multiplex PCR. The table shows a few hundred thousand clones, with 80% to 90% occurring only once. The sample comprised PBMCs or T cells enriched from blood (not recorded which). All receptors come from a man younger than 45 who had recovered from COVID-19. Both conserved end residues are part of each CDR3. D genes are given only for firm matches. Some rows mark clone size as missing; the rest say once, few, many or name a class of expanded clone.

CDR3 length	D gene	V gene	J gene	clone size	CDR3 DNA	CDR3 protein
14	NA	TRBV6-5	TRBJ1-1	NA	TGTGCCAGCAGCTCTGCAGGGTGGAACACTGAAGCTTTCTTT	CASSSAGWNTEAFF
14	NA	TRBV19	TRBJ1-2	few	TGTGCCAGTAGTATTTCGGGGACTAACTATGGCTACACCTTC	CASSISGTNYGYTF
14	NA	TRBV5-4	TRBJ1-1	once	TGTGCCAGCAGACTGGGACTGTCAAACACTGAAGCTTTCTTT	CASRLGLSNTEAFF
17	TRBD1	TRBV19	TRBJ2-7	NA	TGTGCCAGTAGTTCGACCGGGACAGGGGGCCCATATTACGAGCAGTACTTC	CASSSTGTGGPYYEQYF
14	TRBD1	TRBV7-3	TRBJ1-1	NA	TGTGCCAGCAGCCCGACAGGGGGTGACACTGAAGCTTTCTTT	CASSPTGGDTEAFF
13	NA	TRBV9	TRBJ1-2	once	TGTGCCAGCAGCGTAGAGGGGCAGGGAGGGAGTACCTTC	CASSVEGQGGSTF
12	TRBD1	TRBV24-1	TRBJ1-2	NA	TGTGCCACCCGGGACAGCAACTATGGCTACACCTTC	CATRDSNYGYTF
18	NA	TRBV4-2	TRBJ2-3	once	TGTGCCAGCAGCCAAATGGTCGGGGGGCTCCCCGGCACAGATACGCAGTATTTT	CASSQMVGGLPGTDTQYF
14	TRBD2	TRBV27	TRBJ2-7	NA	TGTGCCAGCAGATTAGCGGGGGGGCTGGGCGAGCAGTACTTC	CASRLAGGLGEQYF
18	TRBD2	TRBV9	TRBJ2-4	NA	TGTGCCAGCAGCGTAGACCTAGCGGGGGACGTAGCCAAAAACATTCAGTACTTC	CASSVDLAGDVAKNIQYF
14	TRBD1	TRBV7-9	TRBJ2-5	NA	TGTGCCAGCAGCATCGCCAGGGGGCATGAGACCCAGTACTTC	CASSIARGHETQYF
16	TRBD2	TRBV6-1	TRBJ2-7	NA	TGTGCCAGCAGTGAACGGGCTAGCGGGGGGGCTCCCGAGCAGTACTTC	CASSERASGGAPEQYF
15	TRBD1	TRBV11-2	TRBJ2-7	NA	TGTGCCAGCTCCCCGGGACAGGGGGACTCGTACGAGCAGTACTTC	CASSPGQGDSYEQYF
17	TRBD2	TRBV7-7	TRBJ2-3	NA	TGTGCCAGCAGCTTGGGATCGGCTAGCGGCGCCCAGGATACGCAGTATTTT	CASSLGSASGAQDTQYF
16	NA	TRBV5-4	TRBJ2-7	NA	TGTGCCAGCAGCCCACTTATCCGGTCAGGTCTCGACGAGCAGTACTTC	CASSPLIRSGLDEQYF
15	TRBD1	TRBV27	TRBJ1-3	NA	TGTGCCAGCAGTTCCTTAGGGACAGCTGGAAACACCATATATTTT	CASSSLGTAGNTIYF
13	NA	TRBV5-8	TRBJ2-7	NA	TGTGCCAGCAGACTCGGGTCCAACTACGAGCAGTACTTC	CASRLGSNYEQYF
13	NA	TRBV7-2	TRBJ2-7	NA	TGTGCCAGCAGCTCCCGGGACTCCTACGAGCAGTACTTC	CASSSRDSYEQYF
14	NA	TRBV29-1	TRBJ1-6	NA	TGCAGCGTACGTCTAAGCTCCTATAATTCACCCCTCCACTTT	CSVRLSSYNSPLHF
14	TRBD2	TRBV2	TRBJ2-5	NA	TGTGCCACCTCTAGCGGGGGCCTCATTGAGACCCAGTACTTC	CATSSGGLIETQYF
15	NA	TRBV4-1	TRBJ2-1	NA	TGCGCCAGCAGCCAGGCCCGAGGGCTAGCCTATGAGCAGTTCTTC	CASSQARGLAYEQFF
14	NA	TRBV6-5	TRBJ1-3	NA	TGTGCCAGCAGTTACATGGGACTGGGGGACACCATATATTTT	CASSYMGLGDTIYF
16	NA	TRBV19	TRBJ2-3	once	TGTGCCAGTAGTATAGTTGCAGGTATAATCACAGATACGCAGTATTTT	CASSIVAGIITDTQYF
13	NA	TRBV7-3	TRBJ2-1	many	TGTGCCAGCAGCGTAGCCAATCCCGCAGAGCAGTTCTTC	CASSVANPAEQFF
14	NA	TRBV4-1	TRBJ1-1	NA	TGCGCCAGCAGCCACCCCGCGGGGAACACTGAAGCTTTCTTT	CASSHPAGNTEAFF
15	NA	TRBV28	TRBJ1-5	few	TGTGCCAGCAGTTTAAGGGGTAATGGCAATCAGCCCCAGCATTTT	CASSLRGNGNQPQHF
16	NA	TRBV27	TRBJ2-1	NA	TGTGCCAGCAGATCCCAGGCTTCCTTCTCCTACAATGAGCAGTTCTTC	CASRSQASFSYNEQFF
16	TRBD1	TRBV13	TRBJ1-5	NA	TGTGCCAGCAGCATGGGACAGGGATTTAGCAATCAGCCCCAGCATTTT	CASSMGQGFSNQPQHF
15	TRBD1	TRBV7-6	TRBJ2-7	NA	TGTGCCAGCAGCTTAGCGGCGGGACAGGGATCCGAGCAGTACTTC	CASSLAAGQGSEQYF
15	NA	TRBV7-7	TRBJ2-5	once	TGTGCCAGCAGCTTAGGGAGGGACAGTCAAGAGACCCAGTACTTC	CASSLGRDSQETQYF
12	NA	TRBV6-6	TRBJ2-5	NA	TGTGCCAGCAGTTATGGGGCCTCAACCCAGTACTTC	CASSYGASTQYF
15	NA	TRBV2	TRBJ2-5	NA	TGTGCCAGCAGAGAGAGCTTCGGGTATCGAGAGACCCAGTACTTC	CASRESFGYRETQYF